This T cell receptor (beta chain) was observed in a study of T cells in women clearing cervical HPV infection. Study details: Case blood was drawn a median approximately 150 days after lesion detection.

Turning to this clone: The CDR3 end is not reached by the read, which stops 3 residues before it; the germline J gene fills it in.

Libraries were prepared by immunoSEQ multiplex PCR; TCRdb keeps only in-frame clonotypes and omits some of them. The sample data list over 9,500 clones. Germline V gene data show CDR1 as SGHRS and CDR2 as YFSETQ. Trimming removed 3 bases at V and 10 bases at J, with 17 bases between. The CDR3 consists of 15 residues. Material for sequencing was blood buffy coat. The rearrangement uses TRBV5-1 and TRBJ1-6; D is ambiguous. The sequence came from a woman between 18 and 70 years old with a cervical HPV16 infection that either progressed to CIN3+ or cleared (not recorded which). CDR3 in amino acids: CASSSNSYEGSPLHF. The CDR3 bases that were read are TGCGCCAGCAGCTCGAACAGTTATGAAGGCTCACCC.